This TCR beta chain was found in a study of T-cell reconstitution after alpha-beta-depleted transplantation in children. Germline trimming cut 2 bases from V and 5 bases from J; bases unmatched to any gene: 6. Per germline, CDR1 SGHTA and CDR2 FQGNSA. The CDR3 is made up of 16 amino acids. TCRbeta library preparation incorporated unique molecular identifiers. TCRdb analysed the PCR reads with MiXCR anew, one entry per CDR3 protein. The sample includes a few hundred thousand distinct CDR3 sequences, around two fifths of them seen just once. Whole-study results and caveats: Most T-cell counts and diversity one year after the transplant came from T cells that were newly produced. Expanded graft clones, several hundred of them, were reportedly the source of alpha-beta T cells about two months after transplant. The high TCRbeta diversity at day 60 in some patients came from surviving recipient T cells and thymic progenitors.

With regard to this clonotype: As yet, its antigen is unknown.

The sequences come from PBMCs, collected before TCRalphabeta/CD19-depleted stem cell transplant. This receptor was taken from a girl aged 2 to 10 with aplastic anemia, due to receive a stem cell transplant. The rearrangement uses TRBV7-2 and TRBJ2-1, with 10 bases matching TRBD2. The CDR3 DNA follows: TGTGCCAGCAGCTTATCCCGGACTAGCGGCCACAATGAGCAGTTCTTC. Amino acid sequence: CASSLSRTSGHNEQFF.